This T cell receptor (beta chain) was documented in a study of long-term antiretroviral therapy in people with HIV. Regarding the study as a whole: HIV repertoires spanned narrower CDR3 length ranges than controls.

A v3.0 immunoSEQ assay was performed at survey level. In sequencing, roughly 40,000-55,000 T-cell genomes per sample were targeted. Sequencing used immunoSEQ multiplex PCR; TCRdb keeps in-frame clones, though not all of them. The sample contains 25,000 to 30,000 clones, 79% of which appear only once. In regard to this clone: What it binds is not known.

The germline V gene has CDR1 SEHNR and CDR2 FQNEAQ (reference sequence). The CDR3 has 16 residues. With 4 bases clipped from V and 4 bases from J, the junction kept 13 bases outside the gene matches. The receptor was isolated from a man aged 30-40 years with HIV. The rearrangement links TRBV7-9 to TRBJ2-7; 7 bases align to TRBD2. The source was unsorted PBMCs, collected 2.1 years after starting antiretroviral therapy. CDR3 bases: TGTGCCAGCAGCTGGGAGGCTAGCGGAAATCCGTACGAGCAGTACTTC. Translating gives CASSWEASGNPYEQYF.